These 17 T cell receptor beta chains were sequenced from one sample in a study of CD8 T cells in ankylosing spondylitis. A single record per CDR3 protein comes from TCRdb applying MiXCR to the 5' RACE reads. The sample holds 150,000 to 200,000 distinct CDR3 sequences; approximately 32% are singletons and the top ten take approximately 6%. Specimen: synovial fluid, either unsorted or a sorted T cell fraction (not recorded which). Receptor source: a male donor with ankylosing spondylitis.

V is TRBV19 and J is TRBJ1-6; unclear D gene. Trimming removed 5 bases at V and 10 bases at J, with 18 bases between. Germline V gives CDR1 LNHDA, CDR2 SQIVND (reference sequence). CDR3 length: 15 residues. CDR3 in amino acids: CASSPRWRTGSPLHF. The CDR3 DNA reads as TGTGCCAGTAGTCCCCGCTGGAGGACGGGCTCACCCCTCCACTTT.

V gene TRBV12-3 or TRBV12-4 combines with J gene TRBJ1-1; 7 bases are shared with TRBD1. The trim removed 6 bases at V and 4 bases at J, leaving 11 bases unmatched. The CDR3 sequence is 15 residues long. This chain's CDR3 is CASSPGQRLGTEAFF. In DNA form, the CDR3 reads TGTGCCAGCAGCCCGGGACAGAGGTTGGGCACTGAAGCTTTCTTT.

This clonotype was seen many times. This sequence joins TRBV6-1 and TRBJ2-1; no clear D gene. This CDR3 is 12 amino acids long. Germline CDR1 MNHNS, CDR2 SASEGT. V lost 8 bases, J lost 8 bases, and 13 bases lay in between. CDR3 loop: CASRWVGDEQFF. DNA for the CDR3: TGTGCCAGCCGCTGGGTAGGCGATGAGCAGTTCTTC.

This clonotype was observed many times. The chain employs TRBV5-5 and TRBJ2-5; the match to TRBD1 covers 7 bases. Germline-derived CDR1 and CDR2 are SGHKS and YYEKEE (reference sequence). CDR3 length: 16 amino acids. The ends lost 3 bases at V and 2 bases at J; junction bases unmatched: 10. In nucleotides, the CDR3 is TGTGCCAGCAGCTCACACCCCGGGACAGTGCAAGAGACCCAGTACTTC. Protein: CASSSHPGTVQETQYF.

This clonotype was seen a few times. V gene TRBV9 combines with J gene TRBJ2-3; 8 bases match TRBD2. The V segment lost 3 bases and the J segment 5 bases; nucleotides outside the gene matches: 17. Germline V gives CDR1 SGDLS, CDR2 YYNGEE. CDR3 length: 18 residues. The CDR3 DNA is TGTGCCAGCAGCGCCTCCCTCCTGGCGGGAGGCCGGGGAGATACGCAGTATTTT. It is translated as CASSASLLAGGRGDTQYF. Full variable domain (rest looked up from reference TRBV9 and TRBJ2-3): DSGVTQTPKHLITATGQRVTLRCSPRSGDLSVYWYQQSLDQGLQFLIQYYNGEERAKGNILERFSAQQFPDLHSELNLSSLELGDSALYFCASSASLLAGGRGDTQYFGPGTRLTVL.

The CDR3 is CASSFRLAGEGLSGEQFF. As DNA, the CDR3 is TGTGCCAGCAGCTTTCGGTTAGCGGGAGAGGGTCTGTCGGGTGAGCAGTTCTTC. The chain combines TRBV7-8 with TRBJ2-1; 9 bases are shared with TRBD2. With 3 bases clipped from V and 9 bases from J, the junction kept 18 bases outside the gene matches. CDR3 size: 18 residues. Germline CDR1 reads SGHVS; CDR2 reads FQNEAQ.

Only one count was recorded for this clonotype. The V and J genes are TRBV28 and TRBJ2-5; TRBD2 aligns across 11 bases. V shed 4 bases, J shed 2 bases, and the junction held 15 bases outside the gene matches. In germline, CDR1 is MDHEN, CDR2 SYDVKM. This CDR3 comprises 19 residues. CDR3 in amino acids: CASSSFLTTSGVKQETQYF. The CDR3 coding sequence is TGTGCCAGCAGTTCTTTTCTCACGACTAGCGGGGTTAAACAAGAGACCCAGTACTTC.

This clonotype has just a few counts. V and J are TRBV7-6 and TRBJ2-2; TRBD2 is a possible D gene (5 bases). The germline gives CDR1 SGHVS, CDR2 FNYEAQ. The ends were cut back, 5 bases at V and 2 bases at J, with 15 bases in the middle. The CDR3 consists of 16 residues. CDR3 DNA sequence: TGTGCCAGCAGCCCCCAGATTAGCGCAAACACCGGGGAGCTGTTTTTT. Encoded protein: CASSPQISANTGELFF.

The table lists this clonotype with a few counts. The rearrangement links TRBV6-6 to TRBJ2-7; D is undetermined. The V end lost 6 bases, the J end lost 6 bases, and 15 bases lay between the germline ends. CDR1 and CDR2 from the germline V gene are MNHNY and SVGAGI (reference sequence). The CDR3 is 13 amino acids. CDR3 sequence: CASSLSTSREQYF. As DNA, the CDR3 is TGTGCCAGCAGCCTCTCGACGTCCCGCGAGCAGTACTTC.

The chain links TRBV7-8 to TRBJ2-5; 9 bases agree with TRBD1. J gave up 5 bases and V 5 bases, and 12 bases lay outside the gene matches. The V gene's germline CDR1 is SGHVS and CDR2 FQNEAQ. This CDR3 spans 16 amino acids. The CDR3 protein is CASSRTRDRAGETQYF. CDR3 coding DNA: TGTGCCAGCAGCCGAACCCGGGACAGGGCGGGGGAGACCCAGTACTTC.

The V and J genes are TRBV25-1 and TRBJ1-2; D is ambiguous. Looked up from germline, CDR1 is MGHDK and CDR2 is SYGVNS. This CDR3 contains 15 residues. Trimming shortened V by 1 base and J by 7 bases, and 16 bases separated the two germline ends. The CDR3 here is CASSESWAALSGYTF. CDR3 DNA sequence: TGTGCCAGCAGTGAATCTTGGGCAGCATTAAGTGGCTACACCTTC.

The gene calls are TRBV7-6 and TRBJ2-7; D is uncertain. The CDR3 runs 15 residues. Germline assignment: CDR1 SGHVS and CDR2 FNYEAQ. The V end was cut by 5 bases, the J end by 5 bases, with 19 bases between. The CDR3 sequence: CASSPRPKGVHEQYF. The CDR3 bases are TGTGCCAGCAGCCCCCGCCCCAAGGGCGTACACGAGCAGTACTTC. Based on the CDR3 plus reference TRBV7-6 and TRBJ2-7, the full variable domain is GAGVSQSPRYKVTKRGQDVALRCDPISGHVSLYWYRQALGQGPEFLTYFNYEAQQDKSGLPNDRFSAERPEGSISTLTIQRTEQRDSAMYRCASSPRPKGVHEQYFGPGTRLTVT.

The rearrangement uses TRBV12-3 or TRBV12-4 and TRBJ2-1; 7 nucleotides match TRBD2. The CDR3 runs 14 residues. J lost 9 bases, V lost 4 bases, and 9 bases had no gene match. This CDR3 is CASSSGLESAEQFF. The CDR3 bases are TGTGCCAGCAGTTCCGGACTAGAATCCGCTGAGCAGTTCTTC.

This clonotype was seen more than once but under ten times. The chain carries TRBV2 and TRBJ2-5, with D possibly TRBD2 on 6 matching bases. Germline V gene data show CDR1 as SNHLY and CDR2 as FYNNEI. The length of the CDR3 is 13 residues. The V end was cut by 10 bases, the J end by 2 bases, with 14 bases between. The CDR3 nucleotides are TGTGCCACCACACGGGGGTTGCAAGAGACCCAGTACTTC. It encodes CATTRGLQETQYF.

The sample holds many counts of this clonotype. The chain uses TRBV29-1 and TRBJ1-2; D might be TRBD1 (6 bases). There are 14 residues in the CDR3. Trimming cost V 6 bases and J 4 bases, with 18 bases left between them. Per germline, CDR1 SQVTM and CDR2 ANQGSEA. CDR3 coding DNA: TGCAGCGTCACAGGGACCGGCATAGGCTATGGCTACACCTTC. Its protein product is CSVTGTGIGYGYTF.

The J gene is TRBJ1-6, the V gene TRBV5-1, with a tentative D call TRBD1 (5 bases). V dropped 0 bases and J dropped 8 bases, with 12 bases sitting between them. There are 15 residues in the CDR3. Germline V gene lookup returns CDR1 SGHRS and CDR2 YFSETQ. The DNA of the CDR3 is TGCGCCAGCAGCTTGGTGGAAAGGGGAGATTCACCCCTCCACTTT. Protein: CASSLVERGDSPLHF.

The chain carries TRBV7-3 and TRBJ2-3, with 13 bases fitting TRBD2. The CDR3 loop spans 15 amino acids. Germline V gives CDR1 SGHTA, CDR2 FQGTGA. Trimming cost V 5 bases and J 9 bases; bases outside gene matches: 8. CDR3 sequence (DNA): TGTGCCAGCAGCCGTGGACTAGCGGGGGTGGGAACGCAGTATTTT. As protein: CASSRGLAGVGTQYF.